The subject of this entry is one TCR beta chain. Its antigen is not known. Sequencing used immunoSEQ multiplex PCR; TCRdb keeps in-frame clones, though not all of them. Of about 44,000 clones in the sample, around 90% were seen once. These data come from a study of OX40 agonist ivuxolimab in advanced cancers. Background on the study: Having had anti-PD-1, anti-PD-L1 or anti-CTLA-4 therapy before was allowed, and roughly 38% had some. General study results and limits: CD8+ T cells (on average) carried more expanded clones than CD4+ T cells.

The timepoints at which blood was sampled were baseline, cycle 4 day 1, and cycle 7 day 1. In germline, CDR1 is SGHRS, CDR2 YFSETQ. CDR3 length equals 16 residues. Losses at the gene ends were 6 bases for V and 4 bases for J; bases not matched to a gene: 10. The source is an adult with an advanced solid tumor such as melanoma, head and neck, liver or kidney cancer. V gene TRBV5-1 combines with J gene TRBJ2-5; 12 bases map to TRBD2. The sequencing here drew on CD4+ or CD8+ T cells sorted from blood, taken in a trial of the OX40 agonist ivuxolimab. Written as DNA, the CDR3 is TGCGCCAGCACCCTGACTAGCGGGGGTGCACTAGAGACCCAGTACTTC. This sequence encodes CASTLTSGGALETQYF.